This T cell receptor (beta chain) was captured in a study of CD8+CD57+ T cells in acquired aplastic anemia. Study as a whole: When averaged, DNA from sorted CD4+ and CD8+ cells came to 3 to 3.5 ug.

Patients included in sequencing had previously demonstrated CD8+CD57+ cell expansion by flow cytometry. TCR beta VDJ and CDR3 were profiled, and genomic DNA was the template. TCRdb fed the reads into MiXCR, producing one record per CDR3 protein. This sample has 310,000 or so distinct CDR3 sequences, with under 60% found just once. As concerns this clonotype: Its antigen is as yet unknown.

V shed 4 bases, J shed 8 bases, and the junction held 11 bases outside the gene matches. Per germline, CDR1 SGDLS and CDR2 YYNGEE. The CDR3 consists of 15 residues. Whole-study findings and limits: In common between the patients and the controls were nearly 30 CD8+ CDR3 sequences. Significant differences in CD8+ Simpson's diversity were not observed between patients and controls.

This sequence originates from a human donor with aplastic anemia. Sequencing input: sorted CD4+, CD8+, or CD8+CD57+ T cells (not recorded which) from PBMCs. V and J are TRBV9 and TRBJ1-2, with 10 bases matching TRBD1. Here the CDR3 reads CASSPNPGTGEGYTF. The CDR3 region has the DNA TGTGCCAGCAGCCCCAATCCCGGGACAGGGGAGGGCTACACCTTC.